The following is a T cell receptor (beta chain) sequence with its context. Its antigen is not identified. There are 14 residues in the CDR3. Per germline, CDR1 LNHNV and CDR2 YYDKDF (reference sequence). Trimming stripped 5 bases from V and 2 bases from J, with 12 bases between. This record comes from a study of Tregs in tolerant kidney transplant recipients. Measured with immunoSEQ multiplex PCR; TCRdb has only the in-frame clones, and not every one. This sample carries some 50,000 clones, over 85% of them seen once, and the ten largest clones take about a sixth. Recipients received nonmyeloablative bone marrow transplants from related graft donors, with transient mixed chimerism. Study results and caveats: Nucleotide sequences could not be compared across some patients' samples due to primer changes. Activated donor B cell expansion appeared to reveal the most relevant donor-specific TCRbeta repertoire. Tolerant patients' donor-specific Tregs expanded beyond overall Tregs, suggesting antigen-driven growth.

This chain links TRBV15 with TRBJ2-5, with a possible D match to TRBD2 (5 bases). Sequencing was performed on CD8+ T cells from blood (PBMCs), taken 12 months after the transplant. The receptor comes from a human patient who received a combined kidney and bone marrow transplant. Among the T cells, some may be from the graft donor. CDR3 in DNA: TGTGCCACCAGCTTAACCGGAGGTCAAGAGACCCAGTACTTC. Its translation is CATSLTGGQETQYF. The full variable domain, rest sourced from reference TRBV15 and TRBJ2-5, is DAMVIQNPRYQVTQFGKPVTLSCSQTLNHNVMYWYQQKSSQAPKLLFHYYDKDFNNEADTPDNFQSRRPNTSFCFLDIRSPGLGDTAMYLCATSLTGGQETQYFGPGTRLLVL.